One and the same sample provided the 8 T cell receptor beta chains below, sequenced in a study of T cell repertoires in cytomegalovirus infection. TCRdb reprocessed the reads with MiXCR, giving one entry per CDR3 protein. The table lists about 250,000 distinct CDR3 sequences, about 12% of them singletons. The sequencing sample was made of PBMCs. Receptor source: a human donor in good health (CMV status not recorded). Some clones in this sample may be carry-over from other donors' samples.

This clonotype was seen at least ten times. The V and J genes are TRBV7-2 and TRBJ2-1; 8 bases agree with TRBD2. The length of the CDR3 is 15 residues. Germline CDR1 and CDR2: SGHTA and FQGNSA. V lost 3 bases, J lost 7 bases, and 8 bases stayed unmatched. The CDR3 protein is CASSFQLAEANEQFF. CDR3 bases: TGTGCCAGCAGCTTCCAACTAGCGGAGGCGAATGAGCAGTTCTTC.

The chain is built from TRBV30 and TRBJ2-5; possibly TRBD2 for D (5 bases). Trimming cost V 2 bases and J 0 bases, with 7 bases left between them. CDR1 GTSNPN and CDR2 SVGIG come from the germline V gene (reference sequence). The CDR3 runs to 13 residues. DNA of the CDR3: TGTGCCTGGAGTTCCGGGGACCAAGAGACCCAGTACTTC. Encoded protein: CAWSSGDQETQYF.

This chain links TRBV6-2 or TRBV6-3 with TRBJ1-5, with D uncertain. The CDR3 has 14 residues. The V gene's germline CDR1 is MNHEY and CDR2 SVGEGT. The germline V and J ends were trimmed by 6 bases and 1 base, with 10 bases remaining between them. CDR3: CASRQQRSNQPQHF. CDR3 sequence (DNA): TGTGCCAGCAGGCAACAGCGGAGCAATCAGCCCCAGCATTTT.

This clonotype was counted a few times. The rearrangement joins TRBV19 to TRBJ2-1, with a possible D match to TRBD1 (7 bases). CDR1 and CDR2 from the germline V gene are LNHDA and SQIVND (reference sequence). V shed 3 bases and J shed 8 bases, with 20 bases lying between them. This CDR3 contains 16 residues. The CDR3 loop is CASSIQGEAIMDEQFF. DNA of the CDR3: TGTGCCAGTAGTATCCAGGGGGAGGCGATAATGGATGAGCAGTTCTTC.

The genes are TRBV7-9 and TRBJ1-2, with 7 bases that match TRBD1. CDR3 length equals 13 residues. The V gene end was trimmed by 2 bases and the J gene end by 6 bases; junction bases not matched to a gene: 3. Looked up from germline, CDR1 is SEHNR and CDR2 is FQNEAQ (reference sequence). CDR3 in amino acids: CASSLQGVHGYTF. The CDR3, as DNA: TGTGCCAGCAGCTTACAGGGGGTACATGGCTACACCTTC. Together with reference TRBV7-9 and TRBJ1-2, the CDR3 gives the full variable domain: DTGVSQNPRHKITKRGQNVTFRCDPISEHNRLYWYRQTLGQGPEFLTYFQNEAQLEKSRLLSDRFSAERPKGSFSTLEIQRTEQGDSAMYLCASSLQGVHGYTFGSGTRLTVV.

This clonotype has a handful of counts. The CDR3 sequence: CASSPTTGSYNEQFF. Written as DNA, the CDR3 is TGTGCCAGCAGCCCGACGACAGGATCCTACAATGAGCAGTTCTTC. The chain is built from TRBV3-1 and TRBJ2-1; perhaps TRBD1 as D (6 bases). The ends were cut back, 4 bases at V and 1 base at J, with 11 bases in the middle. The CDR3 has 15 residues. In germline, CDR1 is LGHDT, CDR2 YNNKEL (reference sequence).

This clonotype was counted a few times. This rearrangement joins TRBV10-3 to TRBJ1-4; D gene uncertain. There are 17 residues in the CDR3. V lost 0 bases and J 0 bases, leaving 11 bases between the germline ends. Germline CDR1 is ENHRY and CDR2 is SYGVKD. CDR3 nucleotide sequence: TGTGCCATCAGTGAGTCCCGAGTTTTCTCAACTAATGAAAAACTGTTTTTT. Protein sequence: CAISESRVFSTNEKLFF.

The table lists this clonotype with many counts. V is TRBV7-2 and J is TRBJ2-5; the match to TRBD2 covers 7 bases. Trimming at V came to 5 bases and at J to 10 bases, leaving 13 bases not matched to a gene. The CDR3 totals 14 residues. Germline V gene lookup returns CDR1 SGHTA and CDR2 FQGNSA. The CDR3 DNA reads TGTGCCAGCAGCCCCGGAGGGAGGGTGAGGGTCCAGTACTTC. It translates to CASSPGGRVRVQYF.